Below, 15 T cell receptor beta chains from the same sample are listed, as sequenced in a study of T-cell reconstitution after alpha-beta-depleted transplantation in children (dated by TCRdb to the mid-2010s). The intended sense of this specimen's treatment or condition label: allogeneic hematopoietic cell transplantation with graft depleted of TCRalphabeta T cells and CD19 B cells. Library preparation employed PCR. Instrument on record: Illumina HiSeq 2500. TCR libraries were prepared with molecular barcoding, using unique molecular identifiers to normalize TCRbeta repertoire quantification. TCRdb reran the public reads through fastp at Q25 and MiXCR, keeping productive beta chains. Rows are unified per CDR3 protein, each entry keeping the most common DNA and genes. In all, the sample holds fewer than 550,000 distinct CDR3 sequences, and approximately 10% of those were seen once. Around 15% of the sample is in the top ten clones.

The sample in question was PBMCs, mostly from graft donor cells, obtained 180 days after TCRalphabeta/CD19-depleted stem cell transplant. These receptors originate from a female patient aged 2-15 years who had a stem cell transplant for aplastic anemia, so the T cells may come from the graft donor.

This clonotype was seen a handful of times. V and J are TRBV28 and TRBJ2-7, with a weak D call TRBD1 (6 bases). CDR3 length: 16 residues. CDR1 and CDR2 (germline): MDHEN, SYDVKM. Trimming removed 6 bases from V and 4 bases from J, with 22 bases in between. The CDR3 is CASRGQPGRVGYEQYF. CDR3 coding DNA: TGTGCCAGCAGGGGACAACCCGGCAGGGTGGGGTACGAGCAGTACTTC. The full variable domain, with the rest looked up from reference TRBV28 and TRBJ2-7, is DVKVTQSSRYLVKRTGEKVFLECVQDMDHENMFWYRQDPGLGLRLIYFSYDVKMKEKGDIPEGYSVSREKKERFSLILESASTNQTSMYLCASRGQPGRVGYEQYFGPGTRLTVT.

The CDR3 here is CATSIQPAGNTIYF. CDR3 nucleotides: TGTGCCACCAGCATCCAACCAGCTGGAAACACCATATATTTT. This chain links TRBV15 with TRBJ1-3; no definite D call. This CDR3 is built from 14 residues. The V gene lost 4 bases and the J gene lost 2 bases, with 9 bases spanning the gap. CDR1 is LNHNV and CDR2 is YYDKDF in the germline V gene (reference sequence).

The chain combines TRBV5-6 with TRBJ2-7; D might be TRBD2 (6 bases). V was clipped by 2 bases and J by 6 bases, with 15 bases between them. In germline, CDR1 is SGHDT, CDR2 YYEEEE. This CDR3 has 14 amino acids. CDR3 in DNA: TGTGCCAGCAGCTTCCTGGCCCCGGGGGTCGAGCAGTACGTC. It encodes CASSFLAPGVEQYV.

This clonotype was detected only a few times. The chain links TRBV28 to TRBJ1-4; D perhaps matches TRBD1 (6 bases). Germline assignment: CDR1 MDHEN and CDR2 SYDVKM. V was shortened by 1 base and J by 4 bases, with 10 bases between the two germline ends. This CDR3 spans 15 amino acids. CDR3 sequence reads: CASSLLDRFNEKLFF. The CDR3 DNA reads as TGTGCCAGCAGTTTATTAGACAGGTTTAATGAAAAACTGTTTTTT.

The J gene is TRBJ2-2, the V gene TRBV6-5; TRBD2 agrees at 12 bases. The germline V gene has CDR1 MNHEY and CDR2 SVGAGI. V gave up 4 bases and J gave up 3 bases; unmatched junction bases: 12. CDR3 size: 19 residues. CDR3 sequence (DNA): TGTGCCAGCAGTTCCCCCCGACTAGCGGGAGACTATGACACCGGGGAGCTGTTTTTT. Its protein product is CASSSPRLAGDYDTGELFF.

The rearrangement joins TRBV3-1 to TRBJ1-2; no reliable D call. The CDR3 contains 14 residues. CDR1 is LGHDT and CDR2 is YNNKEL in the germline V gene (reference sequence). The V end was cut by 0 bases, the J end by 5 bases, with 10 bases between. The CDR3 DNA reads TGTGCCAGCAGCCAAGACAGCGCACCTTATGGCTACACCTTC. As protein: CASSQDSAPYGYTF.

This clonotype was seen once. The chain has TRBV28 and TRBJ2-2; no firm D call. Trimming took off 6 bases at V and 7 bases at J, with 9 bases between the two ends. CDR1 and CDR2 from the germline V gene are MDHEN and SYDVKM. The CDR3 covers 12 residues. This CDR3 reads CASRARVGELFF. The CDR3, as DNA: TGTGCCAGCAGGGCAAGGGTCGGGGAGCTGTTTTTT.

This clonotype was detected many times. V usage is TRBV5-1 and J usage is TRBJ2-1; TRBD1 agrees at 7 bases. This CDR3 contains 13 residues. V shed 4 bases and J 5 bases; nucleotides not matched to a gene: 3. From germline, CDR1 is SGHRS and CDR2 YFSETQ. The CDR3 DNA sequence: TGCGCCAGCAGCCCGGGACAGAACAATGAGCAGTTCTTC. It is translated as CASSPGQNNEQFF.

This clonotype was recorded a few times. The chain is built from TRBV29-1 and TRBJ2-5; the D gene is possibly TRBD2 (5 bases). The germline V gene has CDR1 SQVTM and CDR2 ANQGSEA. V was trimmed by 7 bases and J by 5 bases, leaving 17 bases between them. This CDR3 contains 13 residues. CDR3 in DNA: TGCAGCGCTAAGGACTCGAGTAGGGAGACCCAGTACTTC. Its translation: CSAKDSSRETQYF. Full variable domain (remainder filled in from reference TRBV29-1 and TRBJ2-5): SAVISQKPSRDICQRGTSLTIQCQVDSQVTMMFWYRQQPGQSLTLIATANQGSEATYESGFVIDKFPISRPNLTFSTLTVSNMSPEDSSIYLCSAKDSSRETQYFGPGTRLLVL.

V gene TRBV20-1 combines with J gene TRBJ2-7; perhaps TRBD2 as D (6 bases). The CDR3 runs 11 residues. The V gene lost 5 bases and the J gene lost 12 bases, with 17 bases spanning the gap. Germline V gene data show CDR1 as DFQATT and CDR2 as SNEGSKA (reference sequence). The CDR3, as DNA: TGCAGTGCTGCACGCCGGGACTGGACGTACGTC. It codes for CSAARRDWTYV.

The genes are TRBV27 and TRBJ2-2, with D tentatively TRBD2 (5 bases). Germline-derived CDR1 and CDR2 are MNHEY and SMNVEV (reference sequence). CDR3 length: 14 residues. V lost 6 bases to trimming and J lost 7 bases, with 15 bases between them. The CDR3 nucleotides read TGTGCCAGCAGCCTTAGCACGGCGGGCGGGGAGCTGTTTTTT. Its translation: CASSLSTAGGELFF.

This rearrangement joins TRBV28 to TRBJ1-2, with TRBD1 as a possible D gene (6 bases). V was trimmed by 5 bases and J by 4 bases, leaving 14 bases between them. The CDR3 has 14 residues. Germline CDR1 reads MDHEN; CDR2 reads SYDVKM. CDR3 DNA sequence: TGTGCCAGCAGTCCCTGGACAGAAACCTATGGCTACACCTTC. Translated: CASSPWTETYGYTF.

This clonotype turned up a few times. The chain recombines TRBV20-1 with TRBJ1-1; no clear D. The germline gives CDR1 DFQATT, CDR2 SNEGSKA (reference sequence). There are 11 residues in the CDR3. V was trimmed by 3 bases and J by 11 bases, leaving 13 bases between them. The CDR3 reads CSASRAGDAFF. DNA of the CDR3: TGCAGTGCTAGCCGGGCTGGTGATGCTTTCTTT.

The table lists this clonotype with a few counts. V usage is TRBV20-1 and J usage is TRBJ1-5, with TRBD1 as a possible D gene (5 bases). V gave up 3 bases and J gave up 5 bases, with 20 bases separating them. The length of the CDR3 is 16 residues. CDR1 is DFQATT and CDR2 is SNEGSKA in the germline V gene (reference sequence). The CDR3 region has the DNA TGCAGTGCTAGCGGGACCGGGCCCGGGCAGGATCAGCCCCAGCATTTT. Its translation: CSASGTGPGQDQPQHF.

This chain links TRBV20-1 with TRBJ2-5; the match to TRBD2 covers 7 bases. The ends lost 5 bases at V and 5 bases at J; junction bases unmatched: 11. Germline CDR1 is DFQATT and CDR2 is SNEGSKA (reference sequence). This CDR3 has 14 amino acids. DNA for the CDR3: TGCAGTGCTGGCTTCAAAGCGGGGTGGGAGACCCAGTACTTC. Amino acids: CSAGFKAGWETQYF.